This TCR beta chain was recorded in a study of blood T cell repertoires in COVID-19. Study-level background: Sources were T cells, B-cell-depleted T cells, or PBMCs; the material itself was cDNA or gDNA.

In germline, CDR1 is SGHTA, CDR2 FQGNSA. The CDR3 covers 17 residues. Losses at the gene ends were 5 bases for V and 4 bases for J; bases not matched to a gene: 14. In the source study's methods: Using reference gene primer amplification, nucleated cell counts were estimated. TCRdb's table, derived via immunoSEQ multiplex PCR, lists solely in-frame clones and lacks some. The V and J calls and clone size are taken from that table; D and trimming were inferred from the DNA. The sample consists of some 30,000 clones, around 83% of them appearing once. The sequenced material came from peripheral blood. The source of this sequence is a human donor in a cohort sampled during active COVID-19. The V gene is TRBV7-2, the J gene TRBJ2-7; 10 bases fit TRBD2. CDR3 loop: CASSPTLISGGIYEQYF. The CDR3 region has the DNA TGTGCCAGCAGCCCGACATTGATTAGCGGGGGGATTTACGAGCAGTACTTC.